Below, one T cell receptor beta chain is given with its context. Its antigen is as yet unknown. The CDR3 contains 18 residues. Germline V gene sequence: CDR1 SGHRS, CDR2 YFSETQ. V was shortened by 0 bases and J by 0 bases, with 15 bases between the two germline ends. The data were taken from a study of T cells after yellow fever vaccination. General study results and limits: It was a weaker secondary response, yet one that peaked faster, at day 5 versus 15. Post-booster reappearance was seen for most primary-vaccination clones (about 96% CD4, about 90% CD8). FACS-sorted repertoires might harbor abundant contaminating clonotypes from the bulk population.

Conversion of TCR transcripts into cDNA relied on 5'RACE template switching, which added a universal primer site and UMIs. TCRdb independently ran MiXCR on the 5' RACE reads; one entry per CDR3 protein. The data show 300,000 or so distinct CDR3 sequences, 10% to 15% seen once. This sample comprised CD4+ T cells sorted from PBMCs, obtained 45 days after the yellow fever booster vaccination. The TCR sequence derives from a young man who received the YFV17D yellow fever vaccine. J is TRBJ1-4 and V is TRBV5-1; D unresolved. The CDR3 sequence is CASSLASKQPATNEKLFF. The CDR3 bases are TGCGCCAGCAGCTTGGCCTCTAAGCAACCTGCAACTAATGAAAAACTGTTTTTT.